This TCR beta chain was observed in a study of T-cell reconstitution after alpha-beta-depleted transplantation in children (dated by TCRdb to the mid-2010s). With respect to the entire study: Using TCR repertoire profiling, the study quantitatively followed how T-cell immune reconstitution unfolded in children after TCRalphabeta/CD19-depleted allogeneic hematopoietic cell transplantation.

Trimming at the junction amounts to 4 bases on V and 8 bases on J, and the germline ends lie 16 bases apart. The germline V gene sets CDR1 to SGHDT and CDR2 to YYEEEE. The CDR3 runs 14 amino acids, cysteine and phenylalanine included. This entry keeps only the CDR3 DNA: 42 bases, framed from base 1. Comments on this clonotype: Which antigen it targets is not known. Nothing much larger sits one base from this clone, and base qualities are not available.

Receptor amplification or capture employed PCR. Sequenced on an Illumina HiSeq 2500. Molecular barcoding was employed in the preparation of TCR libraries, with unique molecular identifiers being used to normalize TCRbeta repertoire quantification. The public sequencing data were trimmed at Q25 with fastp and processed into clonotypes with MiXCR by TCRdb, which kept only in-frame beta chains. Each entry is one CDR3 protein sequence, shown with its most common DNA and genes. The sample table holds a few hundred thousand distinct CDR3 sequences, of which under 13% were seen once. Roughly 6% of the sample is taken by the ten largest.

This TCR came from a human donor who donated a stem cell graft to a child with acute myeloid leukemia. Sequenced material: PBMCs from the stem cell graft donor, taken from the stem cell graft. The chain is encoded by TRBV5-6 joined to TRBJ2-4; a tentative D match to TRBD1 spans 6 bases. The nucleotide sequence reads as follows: TGTGCCAGCAGCGCGGACAGTTTAGGGGACATTCAGTACTTC. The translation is CASSADSLGDIQYF.